This T cell receptor (beta chain) is from a study of cytomegalovirus exposure and HLA in healthy donors. Study information: Counted in an early data release were roughly 81 million unique TCRs from HLA-typed donors.

The PCR had 60 Vbeta and 13 Jbeta primers. Original processing methods: In a later analysis, 80 million or so unique TCR beta chains included roughly 11 million shared by two or more donors. TCRdb's table, derived via immunoSEQ multiplex PCR, lists solely in-frame clones and lacks some. V and J calls and clone size follow that table, whereas D and trimming were derived from the DNA. The sample shows some 130,000 clones, approximately 82% of them seen only once. This clone appeared a few times. What it binds is unknown. Findings of the study overall: According to a later analysis, donors in an Asian-associated ancestry cluster reportedly had fewer N-insertions than the roughly 670-donor mean. With DRB1 most and HLA-C fewest, TCR association rates differed between HLA loci in a later analysis.

Germline loops: CDR1 SNHLY, CDR2 FYNNEI. The V segment lost 7 bases and the J segment 0 bases; nucleotides outside the gene matches: 12. The CDR3 is made up of 16 amino acids. The sample taken for sequencing was PBMCs. This clonotype was sampled from a man aged 40-50 years in good health and CMV-seronegative. The chain carries TRBV2 and TRBJ2-7; TRBD2 aligns across 7 bases. The CDR3 loop is CASNRGLLRSSYEQYF. The CDR3 coding sequence is TGTGCCAGCAACCGGGGACTACTTAGAAGCTCCTACGAGCAGTACTTC.